The rows below give T cell receptor beta chains drawn from one sample of a study of OX40 agonist ivuxolimab in advanced cancers. The table came from immunoSEQ multiplex PCR; TCRdb's copy has only in-frame clones and leaves some out. The top ten hold over 3% of the sample, which has tens of thousands of clones, approximately 84% seen once. Here the sequenced sample was CD4+ or CD8+ T cells sorted from blood, taken in a trial of the OX40 agonist ivuxolimab. Receptors originate from an adult with an advanced solid tumor such as melanoma, head and neck, liver or kidney cancer. CDR3s leave out the opening cysteine and the closing phenylalanine or tryptophan.

V	J	CDR3
TRBV2	TRBJ1-2	ASSEGTVGGWGYT
TRBV4-1	TRBJ1-1	ASSQRTELGYLGV
TRBV6-6	TRBJ1-6	ASKGAGSDSPLH
TRBV5-4	TRBJ2-3	ASSRGLSTDTQY
TRBV19	TRBJ1-5	ASSNRVVQPQH
TRBV7-9	TRBJ2-3	ASSPRTQDTQY
TRBV6-1	TRBJ1-1	ASSEPGHSEAF
TRBV27	TRBJ1-4	ASSLFSPGQGNEKLF
TRBV4-3	TRBJ2-3	ASSQDGRVADTQY
TRBV7-7	TRBJ2-1	ASSAGQNPYNEQF
TRBV6-1	TRBJ2-7	ASSEAPGRGQY
TRBV27	TRBJ2-5	ASSFRAQETQY
TRBV5-1	TRBJ1-4	ASSWTATGNEKLF
TRBV7-7	TRBJ1-1	ASSGDRGWATEAF
TRBV7-7	TRBJ2-5	ASSPGTGGGETQY
TRBV5-1	TRBJ2-5	ASRAAGHSGGETQY
TRBV12-5	TRBJ2-3	ASGLGLGVDTQY
TRBV10-1	TRBJ1-1	ASRTGMNTEAF
TRBV9	TRBJ2-1	ASSIGTGAYNEQF
TRBV11-2	TRBJ1-1	ASRDRKNTEAF
TRBV29-1	TRBJ2-5	SVRRPQETQY
TRBV5-1	TRBJ2-3	ASSLRRTSTDTQY
TRBV11-3	TRBJ2-7	ASSLGVGTLYEQY
TRBV21-1	TRBJ2-7	ASSKRRLAAYEQY
TRBV4-3	TRBJ1-1	ASRGQGRTEAF
TRBV2	TRBJ2-5	ASSEGTGPQETQY
TRBV5-1	TRBJ2-3	ASSLGSSGVADTQY
TRBV11-2	TRBJ2-7	ASSLIREAYEQY
TRBV5-1	TRBJ2-5	ASSLGLAGGNQETQY
TRBV5-7	TRBJ2-7	ASSLRPINLKLYEQY
TRBV7-6	TRBJ1-3	ASSLSTGTGGNTIY
TRBV5-1	TRBJ1-2	ASSFQGSYGYT
TRBV9	TRBJ2-1	ASSVGGEYYEQF
TRBV11-2	TRBJ2-1	ASSYWTANEQF
TRBV9	TRBJ1-4	ASSAPGQGNEKLF
TRBV6-5	TRBJ2-3	ASSHGDGGVLVY
TRBV19	TRBJ1-3	ASSIVSLGPGASGNTIY
TRBV9	TRBJ2-7	ASSRDGGSYEQY